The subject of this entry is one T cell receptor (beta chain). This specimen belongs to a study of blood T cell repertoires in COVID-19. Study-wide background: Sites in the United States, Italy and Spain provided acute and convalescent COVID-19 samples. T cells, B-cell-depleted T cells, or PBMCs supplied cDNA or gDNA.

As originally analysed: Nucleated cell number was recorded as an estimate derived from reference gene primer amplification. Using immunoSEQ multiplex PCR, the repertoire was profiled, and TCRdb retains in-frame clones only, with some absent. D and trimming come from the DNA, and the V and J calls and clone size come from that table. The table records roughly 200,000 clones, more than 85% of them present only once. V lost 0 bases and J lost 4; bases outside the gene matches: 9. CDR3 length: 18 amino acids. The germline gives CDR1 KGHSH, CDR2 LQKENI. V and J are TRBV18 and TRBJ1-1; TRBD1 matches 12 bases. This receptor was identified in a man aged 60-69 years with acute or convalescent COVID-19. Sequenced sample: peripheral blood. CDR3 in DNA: TGTGCCAGCTCACCACCGGGACAGGGGGCAAAATTAGGCACTGAAGCTTTCTTT. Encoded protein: CASSPPGQGAKLGTEAFF. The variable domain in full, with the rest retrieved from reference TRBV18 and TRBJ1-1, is NAGVMQNPRHLVRRRGQEARLRCSPMKGHSHVYWYRQLPEEGLKFMVYLQKENIIDESGMPKERFSAEFPKEGPSILRIQQVVRGDSAAYFCASSPPGQGAKLGTEAFFGQGTRLTVV.